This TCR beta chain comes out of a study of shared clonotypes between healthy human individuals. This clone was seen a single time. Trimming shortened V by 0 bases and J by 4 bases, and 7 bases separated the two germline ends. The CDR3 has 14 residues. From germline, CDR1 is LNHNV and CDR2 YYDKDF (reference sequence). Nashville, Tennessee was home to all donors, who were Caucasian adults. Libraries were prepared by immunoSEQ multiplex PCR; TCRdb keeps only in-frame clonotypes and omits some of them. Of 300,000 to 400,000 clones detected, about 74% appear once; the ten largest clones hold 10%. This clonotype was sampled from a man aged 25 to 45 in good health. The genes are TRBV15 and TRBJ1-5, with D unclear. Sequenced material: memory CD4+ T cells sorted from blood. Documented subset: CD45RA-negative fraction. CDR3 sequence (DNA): TGTGCCACCAGCAGAGATGGGGTAAATCAGCCCCAGCATTTT. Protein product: CATSRDGVNQPQHF.